The TCR beta chain under discussion was sequenced for a study of molecular identifiers for immune sequencing clone quantification. Overall study: For replicates, RNA isolated from roughly 21,000 or 96,000 naive CD8 cells was divided into five portions, of which four were sequenced. General study results and limits: Effector cells kept over 98% of their molecules in clones above 20 RNA copies, while naive cells kept under 1% there.

Of note for this clonotype: Its matching antigen is unknown.

Library preparation followed earlier protocols using designated TCR primers. TCRdb ran MiXCR on the PCR reads and lists one entry per CDR3 protein. The sample records 600,000 to 650,000 distinct CDR3 sequences, about 20% being singletons. Germline CDR1 and CDR2: SGHRS and YFSETQ. The CDR3 sequence is 13 residues long. V was trimmed by 4 bases and J by 2 bases, leaving 10 bases between them. Naive CD8 T cells were sorted, and the gate applied was CD8+CD4-CCR7+CD45RA+. Material for sequencing was naive CD8+ T cells from blood, with Jurkat cell RNA spiked in. Subset noted: FACS-sorted CD8+CD4-CCR7+CD45RA+ naive T cells. This rearrangement joins TRBV5-1 to TRBJ2-7, with D perhaps matching TRBD1 or TRBD2 (5 bases each). The TCR comes from a human donor in good health. Some libraries in this study had Jurkat cell RNA spiked in. This CDR3 is CASSGRDPYEQYF. Written as DNA, the CDR3 is TGCGCCAGCAGCGGCAGGGACCCCTACGAGCAGTACTTC.